One and the same sample provided the 18 T cell receptor beta chains below, sequenced in a study of T cell responses to AZD1222 COVID-19 vaccine. Clones were read by immunoSEQ multiplex PCR, and TCRdb kept only the in-frame ones, dropping some. The repertoire holds some 150,000 clones, about nine tenths seen once, with less than 2% in the top ten. The sequences come from peripheral blood, collected on day 0 of AZD1222 vaccination. The receptors originated from an adult in good health.

The chain carries TRBV6-6 and TRBJ1-4; D is unresolved. Trimming removed 6 bases from V and 7 bases from J, with 12 bases in between. The CDR3 is 13 amino acids. The germline gives CDR1 MNHNY, CDR2 SVGAGI (reference sequence). CDR3 sequence reads: CASRPRLAEKLFF. In DNA form, the CDR3 reads TGTGCCAGCAGACCCAGGTTGGCTGAAAAACTGTTTTTT.

Details on this clone: Sequence at one end of the junction differs from germline and may be a read error. The rearrangement uses TRBV7-7 and TRBJ2-7; TRBD1 aligns across 7 bases. Germline CDR1 is SSHAT and CDR2 is FNYEAQ (reference sequence). The CDR3 spans 15 residues. CDR3 protein: CASSVRDSPSYEQYF. The DNA for the CDR3 is TGTGCTAGCAGCGTCCGGGACAGTCCATCCTACGAGCAGTACTTC.

J is TRBJ1-6 and V is TRBV4-2; 8 positions agree with TRBD1. Losses at the gene ends were 0 bases for V and 10 bases for J; bases not matched to a gene: 8. Germline values: CDR1 LGHNA, CDR2 YNFKEQ. There are 16 residues in the CDR3. The DNA for the CDR3 is TGTGCCAGCAGCCAAGAGCCAGGGGGCGAAGGGTCACCCCTCCACTTT. It codes for CASSQEPGGEGSPLHF.

This sequence joins TRBV28 and TRBJ2-7; D unresolved. V dropped 6 bases and J dropped 1 base, with 10 bases sitting between them. Germline assignment: CDR1 MDHEN and CDR2 SYDVKM. This CDR3 has 13 residues. CDR3 in amino acids: CASSRPGSYEQYF. The DNA of the CDR3 is TGTGCCAGCAGCCGCCCCGGGTCCTACGAGCAGTACTTC.

V and J are TRBV19 and TRBJ1-1; D not resolved. Trimming cost V 0 bases and J 1 base, with 9 bases left between them. Germline loops: CDR1 LNHDA, CDR2 SQIVND (reference sequence). CDR3 length: 15 amino acids. Written as DNA, the CDR3 is TGTGCCAGTAGTATAGAGGCGATCTCGAACACTGAAGCTTTCTTT. This encodes CASSIEAISNTEAFF.

CDR3 nucleotides: TGTGCCAGCAGCTTCACCAGGCACTCCTACGAGCAGTACTTC. Protein: CASSFTRHSYEQYF. This chain joins TRBV5-6 and TRBJ2-7; D is ambiguous. Germline CDR1 SGHDT, CDR2 YYEEEE. CDR3 length: 14 amino acids. V lost 2 bases, J lost 0 bases, and 9 bases lay in between.

The chain links TRBV19 to TRBJ1-5; D is possibly TRBD1 (5 bases). Deletions cut 5 bases from V and 5 bases from J, with 10 bases between. CDR1 is LNHDA and CDR2 is SQIVND in the germline V gene (reference sequence). The CDR3 runs to 13 residues. The CDR3 reads CASSARVDQPQHF. CDR3 nucleotide sequence: TGTGCCAGTAGTGCCAGGGTCGATCAGCCCCAGCATTTT.

The chain has TRBV6-2 or TRBV6-3 and TRBJ2-2; 12 bases align to TRBD1. The ends lost 4 bases at V and 4 bases at J; junction bases unmatched: 1. Per the germline V gene, CDR1 is MNHEY and CDR2 is SVGEGT. The CDR3 runs to 15 residues. The CDR3: CASSWGQGATGELFF. DNA for the CDR3: TGTGCCAGCAGTTGGGGACAGGGGGCCACCGGGGAGCTGTTTTTT.

The J gene is TRBJ1-1, the V gene TRBV7-9; 7 nucleotides line up with TRBD1. There are 15 residues in the CDR3. V trimming: 5 bases; J trimming: 1 base; junction bases outside the gene matches: 7. Germline CDR1 is SEHNR and CDR2 is FQNEAQ (reference sequence). The CDR3 is CASSPRGTANTEAFF. The DNA for the CDR3 is TGTGCCAGCAGCCCAAGGGGGACAGCGAACACTGAAGCTTTCTTT.

This clone was observed a few times. The chain links TRBV19 to TRBJ1-5; weak D call: TRBD1 (5 bases). There are 14 residues in the CDR3. Deletions cut 8 bases from V and 0 bases from J, with 11 bases between. Germline loops: CDR1 LNHDA, CDR2 SQIVND (reference sequence). The CDR3 nucleotides are TGTGCCAGTCGGGACGTCTATAGCAATCAGCCCCAGCATTTT. This encodes CASRDVYSNQPQHF.

V gene TRBV30 combines with J gene TRBJ2-1, with 11 bases identical to TRBD2. Unmatched junction bases numbered 20, after V lost 0 bases and J lost 7 bases. Germline values: CDR1 GTSNPN, CDR2 SVGIG (reference sequence). The length of the CDR3 is 20 residues. For the CDR3, the DNA is TGTGCCTGGAGTGTACTAATGCTTAGCGGGAGGGCCAGGGGGATAAATGAGCAGTTCTTC. Amino acid sequence: CAWSVLMLSGRARGINEQFF.

This chain connects TRBV11-2 to TRBJ1-4; D unresolved. This CDR3 contains 17 residues. V lost 0 bases and J lost 0, with 11 bases in between. Germline lookup yields CDR1 SGHAT and CDR2 FQNNGV. Here the CDR3 DNA reads TGTGCCAGCAGCTTAGAGCCCCACAGTGCAACTAATGAAAAACTGTTTTTT. This translates into CASSLEPHSATNEKLFF.

The chain uses TRBV7-9 and TRBJ1-2; D perhaps matches TRBD1 (6 bases). The germline gives CDR1 SEHNR, CDR2 FQNEAQ (reference sequence). Trimming stripped 5 bases from V and 6 bases from J, with 19 bases between. The CDR3 runs to 15 residues. CDR3 bases: TGTGCCAGCAGCGGAAGGAAGACAGGCTCTAATGGCTACACCTTC. It yields the protein CASSGRKTGSNGYTF. Full variable domain (outside the CDR3, taken from reference TRBV7-9 and TRBJ1-2): DTGVSQNPRHKITKRGQNVTFRCDPISEHNRLYWYRQTLGQGPEFLTYFQNEAQLEKSRLLSDRFSAERPKGSFSTLEIQRTEQGDSAMYLCASSGRKTGSNGYTFGSGTRLTVV.

This chain links TRBV24-1 with TRBJ2-5, with 7 bases that match TRBD2. The CDR3 is 19 amino acids. After removal of 1 base from V and 4 bases from J, the junction contained 17 bases not matched to a gene. In germline, CDR1 is KGHDR, CDR2 SFDVKD. The CDR3 reads CATSDFAHGAREGGETQYF. The CDR3 nucleotides read TGTGCCACCAGTGATTTCGCCCACGGCGCCAGGGAGGGAGGAGAGACCCAGTACTTC.

This chain connects TRBV30 to TRBJ1-5, with D maybe TRBD1 (6 bases). This CDR3 region has 12 residues. V was trimmed by 5 bases and J by 6 bases, leaving 11 bases between them. Germline V CDR1 and CDR2: GTSNPN, SVGIG (reference sequence). Here the CDR3 DNA reads TGTGCCTGGGGACAGACGGGTCAGCCCCAGCATTTT. This gives the protein CAWGQTGQPQHF.

The chain employs TRBV4-2 and TRBJ1-2, with 9 nucleotides matching TRBD1. Trimming removed 5 bases from V and 4 bases from J; junction bases left unmatched: 5. CDR3 length: 14 amino acids. Per the germline V gene, CDR1 is LGHNA and CDR2 is YNFKEQ. CDR3 in DNA: TGTGCCAGCAGCATGGGACAGGGAGGCTATGGCTACACCTTC. Protein product: CASSMGQGGYGYTF.

The rearrangement links TRBV4-1 to TRBJ2-5; 10 bases align to TRBD2. There are 17 residues in the CDR3. From germline, CDR1 is MGHRA and CDR2 YSYEKL. With 2 bases clipped from V and 1 base from J, the junction kept 7 bases outside the gene matches. CDR3 coding DNA: TGCGCCAGCAGCCAATTTGAGACTAGCGGGTTCCAAGAGACCCAGTACTTC. Protein product: CASSQFETSGFQETQYF.

The V call is TRBV19, the J call TRBJ2-2, with 11 bases matching TRBD2. CDR1 LNHDA and CDR2 SQIVND come from the germline V gene (reference sequence). The length of the CDR3 is 17 residues. V shed 4 bases, J shed 2 bases, and the junction held 6 bases outside the gene matches. This CDR3 reads CASSTPGLAVNTGELFF. The CDR3 DNA reads as TGTGCCAGTAGTACGCCGGGACTAGCGGTTAACACCGGGGAGCTGTTTTTT.